This T cell receptor beta chain was captured by sequencing in a study of cytomegalovirus exposure and HLA in healthy donors. The PCR had 60 Vbeta and 13 Jbeta primers. Profiling relied on immunoSEQ multiplex PCR, and the TCRdb table lists in-frame clones only, not all of them. This sample has about 100,000 clones, with around three quarters found just once. This CDR3 is built from 11 residues. The ends were cut back, 4 bases at V and 5 bases at J, with 4 bases in the middle. The germline CDR1 and CDR2 sequences are SGHDT and YYEEEE. The TCR originated in a woman younger than 30 in good health and CMV-seropositive. The sequenced material came from PBMCs. The rearrangement uses TRBV5-6 and TRBJ2-1, with D uncertain. The DNA for the CDR3 is TGTGCCAGCAGCGCTAACAATGAGCAGTTCTTC. This gives the protein CASSANNEQFF.